The 27 T cell receptor beta chains listed next were all sequenced from one sample in a study of T-cell memory formation after mild COVID-19. TCRdb re-derived calls from the 5' RACE reads in MiXCR, one entry per CDR3 protein. The table has about 310,000 distinct CDR3 sequences, approximately 19% seen once; the top ten hold 20% to 25%. Sequenced input: PBMCs or a T cell subset sorted from them (not recorded which). All receptors derive from a man between 18 and 35 years old who had mild COVID-19 (a few samples of this study predate the infection). Cell type and time point are not known.

This clonotype has a handful of counts. The chain recombines TRBV6-4 with TRBJ1-5; D might be TRBD1 (5 bases). Deletions cut 4 bases from V and 7 bases from J, with 11 bases between. The CDR3 totals 13 residues. Germline CDR1 and CDR2: MRHNA and SNTAGT. DNA for the CDR3: TGTGCCAGCAGTGCCGACCGGGGGCAGCCCCAGCATTTT. It is translated as CASSADRGQPQHF.

This clonotype appeared a few times. The V call is TRBV7-9, the J call TRBJ2-1; D remains unclear. The V end lost 2 bases, the J end lost 7 bases, and 3 bases lay between the germline ends. CDR1 is SEHNR, CDR2 FQNEAQ, per germline (reference sequence). The CDR3 is made up of 11 amino acids. The CDR3 loop is CASSLLNEQFF. CDR3 DNA sequence: TGTGCCAGCAGCTTATTAAATGAGCAGTTCTTC.

The genes are TRBV28 and TRBJ2-7; 7 bases agree with TRBD2. This CDR3 contains 12 residues. Germline loops: CDR1 MDHEN, CDR2 SYDVKM. After removal of 8 bases from V and 1 base from J, the junction contained 2 bases not matched to a gene. The CDR3 loop reads CASSGGSYEQYV. DNA for the CDR3: TGTGCCAGCTCGGGGGGATCCTACGAGCAGTACGTC.

This clonotype has only a few counts. V and J are TRBV12-3 or TRBV12-4 and TRBJ1-1, with 9 bases matching TRBD1. The V segment lost 3 bases and the J segment 11 bases; nucleotides outside the gene matches: 10. The CDR3 sequence is 14 residues long. The CDR3 spells CASSLGGRDRAAFF. The CDR3, as DNA: TGTGCCAGCAGTTTGGGGGGGAGGGACAGGGCGGCTTTCTTT.

This clonotype was seen a few times. The V gene is TRBV15, the J gene TRBJ1-1; tentative D call: TRBD1 (5 bases). The germline V and J ends were trimmed by 5 bases and 7 bases, with 17 bases remaining between them. CDR3 length: 14 residues. From germline, CDR1 is LNHNV and CDR2 YYDKDF (reference sequence). CDR3 in amino acids: CATSPSLGVGEAFF. The CDR3 bases are TGTGCCACCAGCCCCTCTTTGGGGGTTGGTGAAGCTTTCTTT.

The gene calls are TRBV24-1 and TRBJ2-7; D uncertain. The germline CDR1 and CDR2 sequences are KGHDR and SFDVKD. This CDR3 is 13 amino acids long. Trimming left V 2 bases short and J 4 bases short, with 8 bases between. The CDR3 spells CATSDSWTYEQYF. The CDR3 bases are TGTGCCACCAGTGATTCCTGGACGTACGAGCAGTACTTC.

The genes are TRBV7-9 and TRBJ1-1; no clear D. CDR1 is SEHNR, CDR2 FQNEAQ, per germline (reference sequence). V was trimmed by 7 bases and J by 1 base, leaving 7 bases between them. CDR3 length: 12 residues. In DNA, the CDR3 is TGTGCCAGCACGCAGGAGAACACTGAAGCTTTCTTT. It codes for CASTQENTEAFF.

This clonotype was picked up a small number of times. The chain has TRBV5-1 and TRBJ2-5; TRBD1 or TRBD2 may be the D gene (5 bases each). V was clipped by 0 bases and J by 0 bases, with 12 bases between them. Germline V gene lookup returns CDR1 SGHRS and CDR2 YFSETQ. This CDR3 region has 16 residues. In DNA, the CDR3 is TGCGCCAGCAGCTTGGAAGTGTTGGGGGACCAAGAGACCCAGTACTTC. As protein: CASSLEVLGDQETQYF.

This clonotype was counted between two and nine times. This sequence joins TRBV20-1 and TRBJ2-3, with no clear D. This CDR3 spans 13 amino acids. V was clipped by 1 base and J by 2 bases, with 7 bases between them. Germline V lookup: CDR1 DFQATT, CDR2 SNEGSKA (reference sequence). The DNA of the CDR3 is TGCAGTGCTAGAGTTGCGGCCACAGATACGCAGTATTTT. Amino acids: CSARVAATDTQYF.

The chain links TRBV25-1 to TRBJ1-2; tentatively, D is TRBD1 (6 bases). The CDR3 length is 15 residues. Trimming shortened V by 6 bases and J by 4 bases, and 18 bases separated the two germline ends. Per the germline V gene, CDR1 is MGHDK and CDR2 is SYGVNS. DNA for the CDR3: TGTGCCAGCAGCCAACCGGGACAAGGTCTCTATGGCTACACCTTC. Translating gives CASSQPGQGLYGYTF.

This clonotype was seen only a few times. The genes are TRBV30 and TRBJ1-5, with TRBD1 as a possible D gene (5 bases). V was pared by 4 bases and J by 2 bases, with 12 bases between. The CDR3 covers 14 residues. Germline V gives CDR1 GTSNPN, CDR2 SVGIG (reference sequence). For the CDR3, the DNA is TGTGCCTGGAATCCGGGGGGAGGCAATCAGCCCCAGCATTTT. It is translated as CAWNPGGGNQPQHF.

This clonotype was seen once. The chain is built from TRBV20-1 and TRBJ2-4; D is ambiguous. This CDR3 is 12 amino acids long. Per germline, CDR1 DFQATT and CDR2 SNEGSKA (reference sequence). V was shortened by 5 bases and J by 8 bases, with 13 bases between the two germline ends. In DNA form, the CDR3 reads TGCAGTGCTTCCACGTGGGGTGACATTCAGTACTTC. Translation: CSASTWGDIQYF.

V usage is TRBV5-1 and J usage is TRBJ2-5, with 14 positions matching TRBD2. The CDR3 extends over 17 amino acids. The V gene's germline CDR1 is SGHRS and CDR2 YFSETQ. Germline trimming cut 1 base from V and 1 base from J; bases unmatched to any gene: 3. The CDR3 coding sequence is TGCGCCAGCAGCTTGACAGGACTAGCGGGGGGCCAAGAGACCCAGTACTTC. Its translation is CASSLTGLAGGQETQYF. Based on the CDR3 plus reference TRBV5-1 and TRBJ2-5, the full variable domain is KAGVTQTPRYLIKTRGQQVTLSCSPISGHRSVSWYQQTPGQGLQFLFEYFSETQRNKGNFPGRFSGRQFSNSRSEMNVSTLELGDSALYLCASSLTGLAGGQETQYFGPGTRLLVL.

This clonotype has only a few counts. The chain combines TRBV18 with TRBJ2-5, with D uncertain. The CDR3 covers 13 residues. The V end lost 2 bases, the J end lost 2 bases, and 6 bases lay between the germline ends. Germline CDR1 is KGHSH and CDR2 is LQKENI. In nucleotides, the CDR3 is TGTGCCAGCTCACCATACAGTCAAGAGACCCAGTACTTC. Translated: CASSPYSQETQYF.

This clonotype showed up just a few times. V gene TRBV7-2 combines with J gene TRBJ2-7; TRBD1 or TRBD2 may be the D gene (5 bases each). With 2 bases removed from V and 13 bases from J, the gap between germline ends came to 18 bases. Germline assignment: CDR1 SGHTA and CDR2 FQGNSA. The CDR3 covers 13 residues. CDR3 DNA sequence: TGTGCCAGCAGCTTACTCGGGGCCGCGGGTTATTACTTC. Amino acids: CASSLLGAAGYYF. The full variable domain, its missing parts supplied by reference TRBV7-2 and TRBJ2-7, is GAGVSQSPSNKVTEKGKDVELRCDPISGHTALYWYRQSLGQGLEFLIYFQGNSAPDKSGLPSDRFSAERTGGSVSTLTIQRTQQEDSAVYLCASSLLGAAGYYFGPGTRLTVT.

This clonotype occurred a few times. The gene calls are TRBV4-3 and TRBJ2-1, with D possibly being TRBD2 (7 bases). Looked up from germline, CDR1 is LGHNA and CDR2 is YSLEER. The CDR3 extends over 17 amino acids. The V and J ends lost 3 bases and 1 base respectively, with 16 bases between them. The CDR3 reads CASSQGTAGASYNEQFF. The CDR3 DNA reads TGCGCCAGCAGCCAGGGGACGGCGGGGGCTTCCTACAATGAGCAGTTCTTC.

The gene calls are TRBV29-1 and TRBJ2-5; perhaps TRBD2 as D (6 bases). The V end was cut by 4 bases, the J end by 7 bases, with 13 bases between. CDR1 and CDR2 (germline): SQVTM, ANQGSEA. The CDR3 has 12 residues. The CDR3 nucleotides are TGCAGCGTTGCCGGGGGTCTGGGGACCCAGTACTTC. Protein sequence: CSVAGGLGTQYF.

The chain has TRBV4-3 and TRBJ1-1, with unresolved D. This CDR3 is 15 amino acids long. Trimming took off 4 bases at V and 0 bases at J, with 12 bases between the two ends. Germline V gene data show CDR1 as LGHNA and CDR2 as YSLEER. The CDR3 DNA reads as TGCGCCAGCAGCCCTTCCACGACGGTGAACACTGAAGCTTTCTTT. Its translation: CASSPSTTVNTEAFF.

V usage is TRBV5-1 and J usage is TRBJ2-3; no reliable D call. CDR3 length equals 14 residues. V was trimmed by 0 bases and J by 4 bases, leaving 9 bases between them. Germline V lookup: CDR1 SGHRS, CDR2 YFSETQ. In DNA form, the CDR3 reads TGCGCCAGCAGCTTGGGGACCGGCGCAGATACGCAGTATTTT. Translation gives CASSLGTGADTQYF.

The rearrangement links TRBV5-8 to TRBJ2-1, with 8 bases aligning to TRBD1. This CDR3 has 17 amino acids. After removal of 0 bases from V and 0 bases from J, the junction contained 5 bases not matched to a gene. Germline V gene data show CDR1 as SGHTS and CDR2 as YDEGEE. The CDR3 spells CASSLAYRGSSYNEQFF. The CDR3 coding sequence is TGTGCCAGCAGCTTGGCCTACAGGGGGAGCTCCTACAATGAGCAGTTCTTC.

The table lists this clonotype with many counts. CDR3: CASSRSGEETQYF. CDR3 nucleotide sequence: TGTGCCAGCAGCCGTAGCGGGGAGGAGACCCAGTACTTC. The chain joins TRBV7-2 to TRBJ2-5; 8 positions match TRBD2. The CDR3 runs 13 residues. Germline V lookup: CDR1 SGHTA, CDR2 FQGNSA. V shed 5 bases and J 5 bases; nucleotides not matched to a gene: 4.

This clonotype was picked up a small number of times. The gene calls are TRBV7-2 and TRBJ1-5, with 8 positions matching TRBD1. The CDR3 runs to 14 residues. Germline V lookup: CDR1 SGHTA, CDR2 FQGNSA. Trimming removed 3 bases from V and 7 bases from J; junction bases left unmatched: 5. CDR3 region: CASSLNRGEQPQHF. The CDR3 coding sequence is TGTGCCAGCAGCTTGAACAGGGGGGAACAGCCCCAGCATTTT.

This clonotype was seen ten or more times. The chain links TRBV7-9 to TRBJ2-1; no clear D. The CDR3 has 14 amino acids. Germline lookup yields CDR1 SEHNR and CDR2 FQNEAQ (reference sequence). V was trimmed by 4 bases and J by 0 bases, leaving 7 bases between them. DNA for the CDR3: TGTGCCAGCAGCTCGACCCGCTCCTACAATGAGCAGTTCTTC. As protein: CASSSTRSYNEQFF.

The rearrangement uses TRBV6-2 or TRBV6-3 and TRBJ2-7, with D perhaps assigned TRBD1 or TRBD2 (5 bases each). V was shortened by 8 bases and J by 4 bases, with 9 bases between the two germline ends. Germline V gene data show CDR1 as MNHEY and CDR2 as SVGEGT. The CDR3 spans 11 residues. The CDR3 DNA is TGTGCCAGCGGTTGGGGGTACGAGCAGTACGTC. Protein sequence: CASGWGYEQYV.

The V call is TRBV5-4, the J call TRBJ2-1; D unresolved. The germline V gene has CDR1 SGHNT and CDR2 YYREEE (reference sequence). The CDR3 is 13 amino acids. Trimming left V 1 base short and J 6 bases short, with 8 bases between. The CDR3 protein is CASSLLLRNEQFF. CDR3 nucleotides: TGTGCCAGCAGCTTGCTGCTGCGCAATGAGCAGTTCTTC.

This clonotype was recorded at least ten times. This chain uses TRBV3-1 with TRBJ1-6; D unclear. The CDR3 runs to 15 residues. V lost 0 bases and J lost 4, with 7 bases in between. Germline lookup yields CDR1 LGHDT and CDR2 YNNKEL (reference sequence). In DNA, the CDR3 is TGTGCCAGCAGCCAAGACCCAGGTTATAATTCACCCCTCCACTTT. Its protein is CASSQDPGYNSPLHF.

This clonotype was found a few times. The gene calls are TRBV27 and TRBJ2-7, with 11 bases lining up with TRBD1. With 5 bases clipped from V and 6 bases from J, the junction kept 3 bases outside the gene matches. CDR3 length equals 13 residues. Looked up from germline, CDR1 is MNHEY and CDR2 is SMNVEV (reference sequence). The chain's CDR3 is CASSPGTGGEQYV. Here the CDR3 DNA reads TGTGCCAGCAGTCCCGGGACAGGGGGCGAGCAGTACGTC.